Each of the 18 T cell receptor beta chains below was sequenced from the same sample in a study of blood T cell repertoires in COVID-19. Here immunoSEQ multiplex PCR was the method, and the copy in TCRdb shows in-frame clones only, minus some. The profile shows about 15,000 clones, around 85% of them singletons. Sequencing was done on a sample of peripheral blood. These TCRs come from an older man in a cohort sampled during active COVID-19.

This clone showed up just once. This chain connects TRBV6-1 to TRBJ1-2, with D possibly being TRBD1 (6 bases). The CDR3 loop spans 15 amino acids. CDR1 MNHNS and CDR2 SASEGT come from the germline V gene. V lost 1 base and J lost 8, with 17 bases in between. CDR3 sequence reads: CASSEVGRQGHGYTF. CDR3 DNA: TGTGCCAGCAGTGAAGTTGGGCGGCAGGGGCACGGCTACACCTTC.

The chain joins TRBV5-1 to TRBJ1-6, with TRBD1 matching over 10 bases. The CDR3 has 15 residues. V shed 4 bases, J shed 9 bases, and the junction held 7 bases outside the gene matches. CDR1 and CDR2 from the germline V gene are SGHRS and YFSETQ. The CDR3 DNA is TGCGCCAGCAGCACTGACGGACAGGGGGGTTCACCCCTCCACTTT. This translates into CASSTDGQGGSPLHF.

The V call is TRBV5-5, the J call TRBJ2-2; 11 nucleotides match TRBD1. Germline lookup yields CDR1 SGHKS and CDR2 YYEKEE (reference sequence). V dropped 2 bases and J dropped 5; count of bases not matched to a gene: 5. This CDR3 comprises 16 residues. The DNA of the CDR3 is TGTGCCAGCAGCTTTACCGGGACAGGGGGAACCGGGGAGCTGTTTTTT. It codes for CASSFTGTGGTGELFF.

Regarding this clone: Its ends do not fully match the called genes, so a read error is possible. The rearrangement uses TRBV19 and TRBJ2-6; the match to TRBD1 covers 7 bases. The CDR3 loop spans 13 amino acids. Germline assignment: CDR1 LNHDA and CDR2 SQIVND (reference sequence). CDR3 bases: TGTGCCAGTAGTATACGGGACAGCCCGTCCCGGGCTTTC. Amino acid sequence: CASSIRDSPSRAF.

The rearrangement links TRBV7-9 to TRBJ2-5; 15 bases align to TRBD2. The CDR3 totals 16 residues. Trimming at V came to 3 bases and at J to 4 bases, leaving 3 bases not matched to a gene. CDR1 and CDR2 from the germline V gene are SEHNR and FQNEAQ (reference sequence). The CDR3 DNA reads TGTGCCAGCAGCTTCGGGACTAGCGGGAGGCGAGAGACCCAGTACTTC. Protein: CASSFGTSGRRETQYF.

This chain uses TRBV5-3 with TRBJ2-7; TRBD2 matches 11 bases. TRBV5-3 is annotated as an ORF whose role is uncertain. V dropped 4 bases and J dropped 3; count of bases not matched to a gene: 9. This CDR3 comprises 16 residues. DNA for the CDR3: TGTGCCAGAAGCCCCCAGGGACTAGCGGTTCACTACGAGCAGTACTTC. Amino acids: CARSPQGLAVHYEQYF.

The CDR3 DNA is TGTGCCAGTGGGAGTTCTGGGGCCAACGTCCTGACTTTC. Amino acid sequence: CASGSSGANVLTF. V is TRBV19 and J is TRBJ2-6, with D perhaps TRBD2 (5 bases). Germline V lookup: CDR1 LNHDA, CDR2 SQIVND (reference sequence). Deletions cut 8 bases from V and 1 base from J, with 6 bases between. The CDR3 sequence is 13 residues long.

This chain connects TRBV28 to TRBJ2-1; a weak D match, TRBD2 (7 bases). The germline CDR1 and CDR2 sequences are MDHEN and SYDVKM. Between the trimmed V and J ends, which lost 6 bases and 2 bases, there was a span of 11 bases. This CDR3 is built from 14 residues. CDR3 in amino acids: CASRSGGTYNEQFF. CDR3 in DNA: TGTGCCAGCAGATCGGGGGGCACCTACAATGAGCAGTTCTTC.

The chain recombines TRBV18 with TRBJ2-2; D is possibly TRBD1 (6 bases). The CDR3 contains 17 residues. Trimming shortened V by 5 bases and J by 0 bases, and 16 bases separated the two germline ends. The germline CDR1 and CDR2 sequences are KGHSH and LQKENI. CDR3 nucleotide sequence: TGTGCCAGCTCAAAAAGAACGGACAGCGCGAACACCGGGGAGCTGTTTTTT. It specifies CASSKRTDSANTGELFF.

CDR3 coding DNA: TGTGCCAGCAGCGTAGGAAGGGGGCTTATGAACACTGAAGCTTTCTTT. Translating gives CASSVGRGLMNTEAFF. J is TRBJ1-1 and V is TRBV9, with 7 bases fitting TRBD1. This CDR3 has 16 residues. V was clipped by 0 bases and J by 0 bases; unmatched bases: 5. Germline V gene sequence: CDR1 SGDLS, CDR2 YYNGEE.

The chain uses TRBV7-6 and TRBJ1-1; 8 bases are a match to TRBD1. This CDR3 has 15 amino acids. From germline, CDR1 is SGHVS and CDR2 FNYEAQ. V lost 5 bases to trimming and J lost 5 bases; unmatched junction nucleotides: 10. CDR3 sequence: CASSQTRGPGTEAFF. CDR3 nucleotides: TGTGCCAGCAGCCAAACCAGGGGGCCGGGAACTGAAGCTTTCTTT.

This clone is labeled medium-sized (0.01 to 0.1%). The chain joins TRBV3-1 (or the pseudogene TRBV3-2) to TRBJ1-4; D is undetermined. V gave up 0 bases and J gave up 0 bases, with 8 bases separating them. The CDR3 runs 16 residues. CDR1 is LGHDT and CDR2 is YNNKEL in the germline V gene (reference sequence). CDR3 coding DNA: TGTGCCAGCAGCCAAGATGAGGCCTCAACTAATGAAAAACTGTTTTTT. Translated, it gives CASSQDEASTNEKLFF.

The V and J genes are TRBV6-6 and TRBJ2-1, with D possibly TRBD2 on 5 matching bases. This CDR3 contains 14 residues. Germline V gene data show CDR1 as MNHNY and CDR2 as SVGAGI (reference sequence). Trimming removed 8 bases from V and 0 bases from J, with 11 bases in between. The CDR3 sequence: CASQRFSSYNEQFF. The CDR3 DNA reads TGTGCCAGCCAGCGGTTCAGCTCCTACAATGAGCAGTTCTTC.

V and J are TRBV28 and TRBJ2-3; D perhaps matches TRBD2 (6 bases). V was trimmed by 7 bases and J by 0 bases, leaving 20 bases between them. The CDR3 spans 17 residues. CDR1 MDHEN and CDR2 SYDVKM come from the germline V gene. CDR3 protein: CASNPLLGGTSTDTQYF. CDR3 coding DNA: TGTGCCAGCAACCCGCTCCTGGGGGGAACTAGCACAGATACGCAGTATTTT.

The CDR3: CSVEEDRGEETQYF. The CDR3 DNA follows: TGCAGCGTTGAAGAGGACAGGGGGGAGGAGACCCAGTACTTC. The J gene is TRBJ2-5, the V gene TRBV29-1, with 10 bases lining up with TRBD1. Trimming removed 0 bases from V and 5 bases from J; junction bases left unmatched: 3. The CDR3 consists of 14 residues. Germline V lookup: CDR1 SQVTM, CDR2 ANQGSEA.

V usage is TRBV14 and J usage is TRBJ1-1; no firm D call. Germline CDR1 reads SGHDN; CDR2 reads FVKESK. The CDR3 has 13 residues. V was cut by 5 bases and J by 4 bases, with 11 bases left in between. The CDR3 sequence is CASSFSWSTEAFF. CDR3 bases: TGTGCCAGCAGCTTCAGTTGGAGCACTGAAGCTTTCTTT.

V gene TRBV7-2 combines with J gene TRBJ2-2, with 10 bases identical to TRBD2. This CDR3 region has 15 residues. V was pared by 2 bases and J by 6 bases, with 3 bases of the junction left unmatched. Germline values: CDR1 SGHTA, CDR2 FQGNSA. The CDR3 DNA reads as TGTGCCAGCAGCTTACTAGCGGGAGAGGCCGGGGAGCTGTTTTTT. Its translation is CASSLLAGEAGELFF. Combining the CDR3 with reference TRBV7-2 and TRBJ2-2 gives the whole variable domain GAGVSQSPSNKVTEKGKDVELRCDPISGHTALYWYRQSLGQGLEFLIYFQGNSAPDKSGLPSDRFSAERTGGSVSTLTIQRTQQEDSAVYLCASSLLAGEAGELFFGEGSRLTVL.

The chain carries TRBV7-2 and TRBJ1-1; D unresolved. CDR1 SGHTA and CDR2 FQGNSA come from the germline V gene. The CDR3 is 13 residues long. Trimming removed 3 bases from V and 6 bases from J, with 11 bases in between. CDR3 amino acids: CASSFNLRAEAFF. The CDR3 DNA reads TGTGCCAGCAGCTTTAATTTACGAGCTGAAGCTTTCTTT.